The 28 T cell receptor beta chains given below trace back to one sample, sequenced in a study of graft-versus-host responses after intestinal transplantation. This table comes from immunoSEQ multiplex PCR, and its TCRdb copy is limited to in-frame clones, with some not included. The repertoire holds more than 13,000 clones, about two thirds seen once, with around 25% in the top ten. Intraepithelial and lamina propria lymphocytes were released after the graft tissue was processed. The starting material was ileum tissue, obtained approximately 780 days after intestinal transplantation. Receptor source: a human patient who received an intestinal transplant, so some T cells may come from the graft donor.

The V and J genes are TRBV29-1 and TRBJ2-3; 10 bases are a match to TRBD2. The germline V gene has CDR1 SQVTM and CDR2 ANQGSEA. The CDR3 consists of 14 residues. V was clipped by 7 bases and J by 3 bases; unmatched bases: 7. CDR3 DNA sequence: TGCAGCGCCCAAAGGACTAGCGGAACAGATACGCAGTATTTT. Its translation: CSAQRTSGTDTQYF.

The V and J genes are TRBV19 and TRBJ2-1, with 7 bases lining up with TRBD2. The CDR3 extends over 15 amino acids. V lost 4 bases to trimming and J lost 0 bases; unmatched junction nucleotides: 3. Germline-derived CDR1 and CDR2 are LNHDA and SQIVND (reference sequence). CDR3 nucleotides: TGTGCCAGTAGTAGCGGGAGCCGCTCCTACAATGAGCAGTTCTTC. Residues: CASSSGSRSYNEQFF.

V and J are TRBV27 and TRBJ2-1, with D hard to call. The germline gives CDR1 MNHEY, CDR2 SMNVEV (reference sequence). There are 13 residues in the CDR3. V lost 0 bases to trimming and J lost 7 bases, with 7 bases between them. This chain's CDR3 is CASSLSGSNEQFF. The CDR3 DNA follows: TGTGCCAGCAGTTTATCAGGGTCGAATGAGCAGTTCTTC.

As concerns this clone: At one of its ends the junction is not consistent with the germline gene, which may arise from a read error. The chain links TRBV2 to TRBJ1-2; D is ambiguous. Looked up from germline, CDR1 is SNHLY and CDR2 is FYNNEI. The CDR3 contains 13 residues. CDR3 in amino acids: CASSASANYGYTF. The CDR3 DNA follows: TGTGCCAGCAGTGCCAGTGCTAATTATGGCTACACCTTC.

The chain uses TRBV7-2 and TRBJ2-5, with no clear D. The DNA end favors TRBJ2-7, so the J call may be wrong. This CDR3 has 14 amino acids. Germline V gives CDR1 SGHTA, CDR2 FQGNSA. The CDR3 DNA reads TGTGCCAGCAGCACCGGACCGACCTCCTACGAGCAGTACTTC. It specifies CASSTGPTSYEQYF.

V usage is TRBV19 and J usage is TRBJ1-1; 7 nucleotides agree with TRBD1. With 2 bases clipped from V and 4 bases from J, the junction kept 16 bases outside the gene matches. Germline V gene lookup returns CDR1 LNHDA and CDR2 SQIVND (reference sequence). The CDR3 sequence is 18 residues long. The CDR3 DNA reads TGTGCCAGTAGTATAACAAAACCGGGACAGATATTTTCCACTGAAGCTTTCTTT. Encoded protein: CASSITKPGQIFSTEAFF.

The chain combines TRBV5-6 with TRBJ2-1; 13 bases are shared with TRBD2. This CDR3 has 16 residues. V lost 4 bases, J lost 9 bases, and 10 bases stayed unmatched. In germline, CDR1 is SGHDT, CDR2 YYEEEE. Here the CDR3 DNA reads TGTGCCAGCAGCGCCCAACTAGCGGGAGGGCCAGGTGAGCAGTTCTTC. Protein sequence: CASSAQLAGGPGEQFF.

The CDR3 loop reads CASSYGSYTEAFF. The CDR3, as DNA: TGTGCCAGCAGTTACGGCAGCTACACTGAAGCTTTCTTT. V usage is TRBV7-9 and J usage is TRBJ1-1, with D unclear. This CDR3 is 13 amino acids long. Between the trimmed V and J ends, which lost 6 bases and 3 bases, there was a span of 11 bases. In germline, CDR1 is SEHNR, CDR2 FQNEAQ (reference sequence).

The CDR3 is CASSYGGQAGTGELFF. CDR3 coding DNA: TGTGCCAGCAGTTACGGGGGACAGGCGGGCACCGGGGAGCTGTTTTTT. This rearrangement joins TRBV6-5 to TRBJ2-2; 8 bases map to TRBD1. Trimming cost V 2 bases and J 4 bases; bases outside gene matches: 6. From germline, CDR1 is MNHEY and CDR2 SVGAGI. The CDR3 has 16 amino acids.

The rearrangement uses TRBV5-1 and TRBJ2-5, with D perhaps matching TRBD2 (6 bases). CDR1 SGHRS and CDR2 YFSETQ come from the germline V gene. Trimming stripped 2 bases from V and 5 bases from J, with 13 bases between. CDR3 length: 14 residues. The CDR3 DNA sequence: TGCGCCAGCAGCTTAAACCCTCGGGGGGAGACCCAGTACTTC. Its protein is CASSLNPRGETQYF.

The chain combines TRBV9 with TRBJ1-3; TRBD1 might be the D (5 bases). Germline CDR1 and CDR2: SGDLS and YYNGEE. This CDR3 is built from 15 residues. V was trimmed by 4 bases and J by 2 bases, leaving 13 bases between them. This CDR3 reads CASSPQGGAGNTIYF. Written as DNA, the CDR3 is TGTGCCAGCAGCCCGCAGGGTGGGGCTGGAAACACCATATATTTT.

This clone was counted between two and nine times. The rearrangement joins TRBV5-1 to TRBJ1-5; D is unresolved. The CDR3 covers 15 residues. The germline V gene encodes CDR1 SGHRS and CDR2 YFSETQ. Trimming stripped 0 bases from V and 7 bases from J, with 14 bases between. This CDR3 reads CASSLGGSGGQPQHF. In DNA form, the CDR3 reads TGCGCCAGCAGCTTGGGGGGATCGGGAGGACAGCCCCAGCATTTT.

This clone was counted once. The chain is built from TRBV4-1 and TRBJ2-1, with a possible D match to TRBD1 (6 bases). CDR3 length equals 13 residues. Per the germline V gene, CDR1 is MGHRA and CDR2 is YSYEKL. With 5 bases removed from V and 5 bases from J, the gap between germline ends came to 10 bases. The CDR3 nucleotides read TGCGCCAGCAGCTGGGGGCCCCACAATGAGCAGTTCTTC. It codes for CASSWGPHNEQFF.

The chain couples TRBV11-2 to TRBJ1-5; D is undetermined. Germline loops: CDR1 SGHAT, CDR2 FQNNGV. The CDR3 runs 14 residues. Deletions cut 1 base from V and 7 bases from J, with 11 bases between. The CDR3 sequence is CASSLGLGSQPQHF. Written as DNA, the CDR3 is TGTGCCAGCAGCTTAGGGTTGGGGTCCCAGCCCCAGCATTTT. The complete variable domain, with remaining parts taken from reference TRBV11-2 and TRBJ1-5, reads EAGVAQSPRYKIIEKRQSVAFWCNPISGHATLYWYQQILGQGPKLLIQFQNNGVVDDSQLPKDRFSAERLKGVDSTLKIQPAKLEDSAVYLCASSLGLGSQPQHFGDGTRLSIL.

This rearrangement joins TRBV10-3 to TRBJ1-5; D might be TRBD1 (5 bases). With 3 bases removed from V and 1 base from J, the gap between germline ends came to 10 bases. The CDR3 spans 15 residues. Germline CDR1 and CDR2: ENHRY and SYGVKD. DNA of the CDR3: TGTGCCATCAGTGATGGAGGGGAAAGCAATCAGCCCCAGCATTTT. Protein product: CAISDGGESNQPQHF.

The chain uses TRBV19 and TRBJ2-7; 9 bases align to TRBD2. Looked up from germline, CDR1 is LNHDA and CDR2 is SQIVND (reference sequence). The CDR3 covers 14 residues. V lost 4 bases, J lost 2 bases, and 3 bases stayed unmatched. CDR3 in DNA: TGTGCCAGTAGTACGACTAGCGGCACCTACGAGCAGTACTTC. The encoded protein is CASSTTSGTYEQYF.

The rearrangement uses TRBV15 and TRBJ1-4; TRBD1 is a possible D gene (5 bases). The CDR3 extends over 15 amino acids. Germline CDR1 reads LNHNV; CDR2 reads YYDKDF (reference sequence). With 5 bases removed from V and 0 bases from J, the gap between germline ends came to 10 bases. The CDR3 DNA is TGTGCCACCAGCCCGCCCAGGGCAACTAATGAAAAACTGTTTTTT. It translates to CATSPPRATNEKLFF.

Points on this clone: A much larger clone is a single base away; this may be a read error. The V and J genes are TRBV7-9 and TRBJ2-3; D is unclear. The germline V and J ends were trimmed by 1 base and 1 base, with 3 bases remaining between them. From germline, CDR1 is SEHNR and CDR2 FQNEAQ (reference sequence). The CDR3 contains 13 residues. In nucleotides, the CDR3 is TGTGCCAGCAGCTTAGGGGGCACAGATACGCAGTATTTT. Residues: CASSLGGTDTQYF.

The chain links TRBV5-1 to TRBJ1-4; D not certain. V gave up 0 bases and J gave up 0 bases, with 6 bases separating them. From germline, CDR1 is SGHRS and CDR2 YFSETQ. CDR3 length: 15 residues. Here the CDR3 reads CASSLGGTTNEKLFF. The CDR3, as DNA: TGCGCCAGCAGCTTGGGAGGGACAACTAATGAAAAACTGTTTTTT.

This clone came up a few times. This chain links TRBV5-8 with TRBJ1-3; tentatively, D is TRBD1 (6 bases). The germline gives CDR1 SGHTS, CDR2 YDEGEE. V was clipped by 1 base and J by 6 bases, with 14 bases between them. The length of the CDR3 is 15 residues. CDR3 sequence reads: CASSLNGGRENTIYF. Written as DNA, the CDR3 is TGTGCCAGCAGCTTGAACGGGGGCCGAGAAAACACCATATATTTT.

This chain connects TRBV28 to TRBJ2-5; no clear D gene. Per the germline V gene, CDR1 is MDHEN and CDR2 is SYDVKM. The CDR3 extends over 16 amino acids. Trimming shortened V by 2 bases and J by 1 base, and 14 bases separated the two germline ends. The chain's CDR3 is CASSLGKGRSQETQYF. DNA for the CDR3: TGTGCCAGCAGTTTAGGAAAAGGACGTAGCCAAGAGACCCAGTACTTC. The variable domain in full, completed from reference TRBV28 and TRBJ2-5, reads DVKVTQSSRYLVKRTGEKVFLECVQDMDHENMFWYRQDPGLGLRLIYFSYDVKMKEKGDIPEGYSVSREKKERFSLILESASTNQTSMYLCASSLGKGRSQETQYFGPGTRLLVL.

V usage is TRBV7-2 and J usage is TRBJ2-2, with D unclear. V gave up 1 base and J gave up 6 bases, with 9 bases separating them. This CDR3 region has 14 residues. From germline, CDR1 is SGHTA and CDR2 FQGNSA. The CDR3 nucleotides are TGTGCCAGCAGCTTAGTGCGTCTACCCGGGGAGCTGTTTTTT. This sequence encodes CASSLVRLPGELFF.

The V and J genes are TRBV29-1 and TRBJ2-7; 7 nucleotides align to TRBD1. The CDR3 is 12 residues long. Losses at the gene ends were 7 bases for V and 4 bases for J; bases not matched to a gene: 7. The V gene's germline CDR1 is SQVTM and CDR2 ANQGSEA. CDR3 nucleotide sequence: TGCAGCGCCTCGGACAGGCGGTACGAGCAGTACTTC. Translated, it gives CSASDRRYEQYF.

This clone was found a few times. The rearrangement links TRBV2 to TRBJ2-5, with 9 bases identical to TRBD1. CDR1 and CDR2 (germline): SNHLY, FYNNEI. The CDR3 is 14 residues long. Germline trimming cut 7 bases from V and 1 base from J; bases unmatched to any gene: 4. Here the CDR3 DNA reads TGTGCCAGCAATAGGGACAGGGCCCAAGAGACCCAGTACTTC. This gives the protein CASNRDRAQETQYF.

This clone was detected only a few times. The chain is built from TRBV1 and TRBJ2-3; the D segment call TRBD2 is taken from the table without a DNA check. TRBV1 is a pseudogene locus. This CDR3 region has 13 residues. The chain's CDR3 is CTSSQDEGDTQYF. CDR3 DNA sequence: TGCACCAGCAGCCAAGATGAGGGAGATACGCAGTATTTT.

V usage is TRBV21-1 and J usage is TRBJ2-7; TRBD1, the table's D call, lacks a check against the DNA. TRBV21-1 is termed a pseudogene. CDR3 size: 15 residues. Written as DNA, the CDR3 is TGTGCCAGCAGCAAGGTTCAGGGGCTGTCCTACGAGCAGTACTTC. This sequence encodes CASSKVQGLSYEQYF.

The sample holds a few counts of this clone. The V and J genes are TRBV6-5 and TRBJ1-1, with D possibly matching TRBD1 (5 bases). With 5 bases removed from V and 1 base from J, the gap between germline ends came to 14 bases. CDR1 is MNHEY, CDR2 SVGAGI, per germline. The CDR3 sequence is 15 residues long. The CDR3 DNA sequence: TGTGCCAGCAGTCCGACAGCCGGCCCGAACACTGAAGCTTTCTTT. Protein product: CASSPTAGPNTEAFF.

This clone was recorded a few times. The chain joins TRBV2 to TRBJ2-3; unclear D gene. V lost 7 bases and J lost 6, with 14 bases in between. Looked up from germline, CDR1 is SNHLY and CDR2 is FYNNEI. The CDR3 has 13 amino acids. The CDR3 sequence is CASMLRISDTQYF. The DNA of the CDR3 is TGTGCCAGCATGTTGCGGATTTCGGATACGCAGTATTTT.